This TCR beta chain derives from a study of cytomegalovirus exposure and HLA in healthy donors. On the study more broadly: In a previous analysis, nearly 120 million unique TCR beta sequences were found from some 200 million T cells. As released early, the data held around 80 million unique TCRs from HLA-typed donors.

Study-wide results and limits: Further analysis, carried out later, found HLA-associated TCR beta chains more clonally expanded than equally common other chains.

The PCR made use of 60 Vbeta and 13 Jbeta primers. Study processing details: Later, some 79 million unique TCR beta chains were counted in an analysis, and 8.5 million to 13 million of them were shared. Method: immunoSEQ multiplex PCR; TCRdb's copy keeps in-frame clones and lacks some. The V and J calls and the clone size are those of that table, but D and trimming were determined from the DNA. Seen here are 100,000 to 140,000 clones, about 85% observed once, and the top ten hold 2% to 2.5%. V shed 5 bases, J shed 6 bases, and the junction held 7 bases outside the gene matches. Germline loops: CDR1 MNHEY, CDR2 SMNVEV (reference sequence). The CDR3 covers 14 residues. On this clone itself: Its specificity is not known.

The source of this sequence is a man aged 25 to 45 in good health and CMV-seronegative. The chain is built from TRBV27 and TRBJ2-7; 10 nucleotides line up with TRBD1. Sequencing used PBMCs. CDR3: CASSPRDRGFEQYF. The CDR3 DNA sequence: TGTGCCAGCAGTCCGAGGGACAGGGGCTTCGAGCAGTACTTC.